Listed here is a single T cell receptor (beta chain). What antigen it recognizes has not been identified. Base qualities were left out, and no much larger clone turns up one base away. The donors were healthy, HIV-negative adults who had no recently reported acute infections or vaccinations. Only Caucasian adults living in Nashville, Tennessee, USA were represented among the donors. CD4+ T cells were enriched by magnetic negative selection, after which naive cells were positively selected on CD45RA and the negative fraction was taken as the memory subset. Blood was obtained by leukapheresis, after which PBMCs were separated by Ficoll-Histopaque density gradient centrifugation and cryopreserved in liquid nitrogen vapor phase. Analytical flow cytometry was used to check the purity and quantity of each magnetically sorted T cell population. Genomic DNA was isolated from every sorted fraction and measured by UV absorbance on a Nanodrop 2000c.

The CDR3 covers 15 residues, taking in both the cysteine and the phenylalanine. Kept here is only the CDR3 DNA, which spans 45 bases and is read in frame from base 1. Taken from the germline V gene (reference sequence), the CDR1 and CDR2 loops are SEHNR and FQNEAQ. Trimming removed 5 bases from V and 0 bases from J, leaving 11 bases between the germline ends. This sample was taken from a study of shared clonotypes between healthy human individuals (dated by TCRdb to 2019 to 2021). Regarding the study in general: The cohort comprised a couple of women and a few men aged 18 to 49 years. For each donor, three plates each were used for CD4 naive and CD4 memory, two plates were used for CD8 naive, and one plate was used for CD8 memory. The study deeply sequenced blood TCR repertoires of about 5 healthy adults to estimate repertoire size and the extent of clonotype sharing between individuals. Libraries were prepared and TCR repertoires were sequenced by different laboratories using diverse techniques, in order to increase sequencing depth and limit assay-specific biases. Per donor, leukapheresis produced somewhere between about 0.94 and 9 billion PBMCs.

TCR CDR3 regions were amplified from genomic DNA by multiplex PCR using the deep immunoSEQ assay. Extracted genomic DNA from each cell subset was distributed evenly across all wells of several immunoSEQ 96-well plates, and each plate was treated as a replicate. For sorted subsets, approximately 190 ng of genomic DNA, equivalent to some 30,000 T cell genomes, went into each replicate PCR. The purified libraries were quantified using a Qubit 3.0 fluorometer, sized with a Bioanalyzer 2100, and then quantified again using the KAPA Library Quantification kit. Every immunoSEQ 96-well plate was sequenced on a separate single-read 150-cycle Illumina NextSeq 550 flow cell. In the paper's pipeline: Because only junctional sequences without quality scores were contained in the immunoSEQ output, filtering matching that applied to full-length reads could not be performed. To assign V/J genes and CDR3, sequences were annotated against IMGT germline references using PyIR, a Python wrapper for IgBLAST v1.9. Reads were filtered out if the reads had weak V/J assignments (E-value above 1e-6), no CDR3, stop codons, out-of-frame junctions, or ambiguous translated residues. V3J clonotypes were defined by identical inferred V gene, J gene, and CDR3 amino acid sequence. Percentage overlap between repertoires was calculated by dividing the number of shared unique clonotypes by the size of the smaller repertoire. Three approaches were used to assess repertoire richness: RTK rarefaction, the Chao1 estimator, and Recon v2.1 estimates of unobserved clonotypes. Generation probabilities for all TCRbeta clonotypes obtained by the gDNA method from a handful of donors were computed using OLGA. As stored in TCRdb, this immuneACCESS dataset retains in-frame rearrangements with V and J assigned. A fraction of the clones does not appear; measured against another copy, unresolved V genes explain less than half of the discrepancy, and the remainder lacks a known reason. V, J and clone size reflect that table, while D and trimming were determined from the DNA. Counted in this sample were millions of clones; around nine tenths of them appeared once. Jointly, the top ten make up over 0.12% of the sample.

On the study overall, not on this receptor specifically: When several donors were compared, the shared fraction of clonotypes was around 5% for naive CD4, around 3.6% for naive CD8, 2% to 2.5% for memory CD4, and under 0.5% for memory CD8. The small number of donors limited the genetic and exposure-history diversity represented. Naive subsets generally had larger estimated clonotype richness than memory subsets did. Pairwise subsampling led to the expectation that sequencing depth would affect the degree of clonotype sharing among donors. Sampling was limited to blood, and TCR repertoires in tissue likely differ from TCR repertoires in blood. Even with the large sequencing depth, rarefaction of the sorted-subset datasets indicated that sequencing was incomplete. Higher generation probabilities were observed for clonotypes shared by all four sorted-subset donors than for non-shared clonotypes.

The TCR was taken from a man younger than 30 in good health. The sequence joins TRBV7-9 to TRBJ2-4, with no confident D gene call. Sample: naive CD4+ T cells sorted from blood. The sample's cell subset or site label, decoded: CD45RA+ positively selected. The nucleotide sequence is TGTGCCAGCAGCGCGACGTGGTTAGCCAAAAACATTCAGTACTTC. It specifies CASSATWLAKNIQYF.